The 21 T cell receptor beta chains listed next were all sequenced from one sample in a study of CDR3 diversity in severe acne. TCRdb reprocessed the PCR reads with MiXCR, giving one entry per CDR3 protein. Of more than 70,000 distinct CDR3 sequences listed, 45% to 50% are singletons. Sequencing used blood. Every receptor here comes from a male donor in good health, serving as a control.

The genes are TRBV12-3 or TRBV12-4 and TRBJ2-7, with 7 positions matching TRBD2. This CDR3 is 13 amino acids long. With 5 bases clipped from V and 6 bases from J, the junction kept 7 bases outside the gene matches. The CDR3 DNA reads TGTGCCAGCAGTCCGACTAGCTTCGGCGAGCAGTACTTC. It is translated as CASSPTSFGEQYF.

In its sample, this clonotype was seen many times. The chain links TRBV30 to TRBJ2-7; unclear D gene. From germline, CDR1 is GTSNPN and CDR2 SVGIG (reference sequence). The CDR3 length is 12 residues. V dropped 1 base and J dropped 3 bases, with 7 bases sitting between them. Here the CDR3 reads CAWSEIDYEQYF. The DNA for the CDR3 is TGTGCCTGGAGTGAGATCGACTACGAGCAGTACTTC.

Regarding this clonotype: It is unclear where the CDR3 begins or ends on the DNA, so no DNA is shown, and the CDR3 is as TCRdb lists it. The genes are TRBV7-9 and TRBJ1-3; the table's TRBD1 call for D was not verified on the DNA. The V gene's germline CDR1 is SEHNR and CDR2 FQNEAQ (reference sequence). The CDR3 adds up to 20 amino acids, both ends counted. CDR3: CASSTSGDSEAFFGQGTIYF.

This clonotype was counted ten times or more. The rearrangement uses TRBV6-5 and TRBJ1-3; maybe TRBD1 (5 bases). Per the germline V gene, CDR1 is MNHEY and CDR2 is SVGAGI. V gave up 5 bases and J gave up 3 bases, with 11 bases separating them. The CDR3 extends over 14 amino acids. The CDR3 DNA follows: TGTGCCAGCAGTCCTGGGACCGATGGAAACACCATATATTTT. Protein: CASSPGTDGNTIYF.

The chain recombines TRBV4-1 with TRBJ1-2; 7 nucleotides line up with TRBD1. Germline assignment: CDR1 MGHRA and CDR2 YSYEKL. This CDR3 is 15 amino acids long. J gave up 3 bases and V 6 bases, and 10 bases lay outside the gene matches. The CDR3 is CASRGRAGGDYGYTF. The CDR3 DNA is TGCGCCAGCAGGGGAAGGGCAGGGGGGGACTATGGCTACACCTTC.

Remarks on this clonotype: Relative to the germline gene, one junction end is altered; a read error may explain this. This sequence joins TRBV4-1 and TRBJ2-7, with D perhaps matching TRBD2 (6 bases). The CDR3 covers 14 residues. Germline V gives CDR1 MGHRA, CDR2 YSYEKL. The CDR3 loop reads CASSPRGIVYEQYF. The CDR3 nucleotides are TGTGCCAGCAGCCCCCGGGGGATAGTATACGAGCAGTACTTC.

This clonotype was found once. At one boundary the junction diverges from the germline segment, which might be a read error. The rearrangement uses TRBV4-1 and TRBJ1-2; unclear D gene. CDR1 and CDR2 from the germline V gene are MGHRA and YSYEKL. The CDR3 length is 15 residues. CDR3 residues: CASSQEDRGAGGYTF. In nucleotides, the CDR3 is TGTGCCAGCAGCCAGGAGGATCGGGGTGCTGGTGGCTACACCTTC.

This clonotype appeared once. Just one base apart from a much larger clone, this may be a read error. This chain uses TRBV2 with TRBJ1-1; D is ambiguous. The CDR3 covers 13 residues. Germline CDR1 is SNHLY and CDR2 is FYNNEI. This CDR3 reads CAGSALGSTEAFF. In DNA form, the CDR3 reads TGTGCCGGCAGTGCTCTGGGATCTACTGAAGCTTTCTTT. The whole variable domain, filled in from reference TRBV2 and TRBJ1-1, reads EPEVTQTPSHQVTQMGQEVILRCVPISNHLYFYWYRQILGQKVEFLVSFYNNEISEKSEIFDDQFSVERPDGSNFTLKIRSTKLEDSAMYFCAGSALGSTEAFFGQGTRLTVV.

There are many counts of this clonotype. The chain joins TRBV7-3 to TRBJ2-3; 8 nucleotides agree with TRBD2. Germline lookup yields CDR1 SGHTA and CDR2 FQGTGA. V lost 2 bases, J lost 4 bases, and 5 bases stayed unmatched. This CDR3 comprises 15 residues. For the CDR3, the DNA is TGTGCCAGCAGCTTACGGGGACTAGTCCCAGATACGCAGTATTTT. Protein product: CASSLRGLVPDTQYF.

This clonotype was seen more than once but under ten times. The chain is built from TRBV2 and TRBJ2-7, with D uncertain. This CDR3 region has 14 residues. Per germline, CDR1 SNHLY and CDR2 FYNNEI. Trimming left V 5 bases short and J 0 bases short, with 11 bases between. CDR3 loop: CASSPWGSSYEQYF. DNA of the CDR3: TGTGCCAGCAGTCCTTGGGGATCCTCCTACGAGCAGTACTTC.

The CDR3 spells CANTLTSRGYGYTF. CDR3 sequence (DNA): TGTGCCAACACCCTTACGTCAAGGGGCTATGGCTACACCTTC. This chain uses TRBV2 with TRBJ1-2, with a weak D call TRBD1 (5 bases). Trimming pared 10 bases from V and 4 bases from J, leaving 19 bases between. The CDR3 runs to 14 residues. The V gene's germline CDR1 is SNHLY and CDR2 FYNNEI.

The chain combines TRBV30 with TRBJ2-1; unclear D gene. Germline assignment: CDR1 GTSNPN and CDR2 SVGIG (reference sequence). V was cut by 1 base and J by 5 bases, with 9 bases left in between. This CDR3 has 13 amino acids. Here the CDR3 reads CAWSDGRHNEQFF. The CDR3, as DNA: TGTGCCTGGAGTGACGGCCGACACAATGAGCAGTTCTTC.

The chain is built from TRBV7-3 and TRBJ1-2, with D possibly TRBD1 on 6 matching bases. Trimming stripped 1 base from V and 3 bases from J, with 15 bases between. Germline CDR1 is SGHTA and CDR2 is FQGTGA. The CDR3 contains 16 residues. The CDR3 DNA sequence: TGTGCCAGCAGCTTAAGGCTGGCGGGGGGCGACTATGGCTACACCTTC. Translation gives CASSLRLAGGDYGYTF.

The chain employs TRBV20-1 and TRBJ2-3, with TRBD2 identical over 8 bases. CDR1 and CDR2 (germline): DFQATT, SNEGSKA (reference sequence). The V gene end was trimmed by 6 bases and the J gene end by 3 bases; junction bases not matched to a gene: 11. This CDR3 has 15 amino acids. The CDR3 coding sequence is TGCAGTGCGGCACATAGAGCGGGAGCGACAGATACGCAGTATTTT. Its translation: CSAAHRAGATDTQYF.

This sequence joins TRBV19 and TRBJ2-2; 10 bases agree with TRBD2. The CDR3 loop spans 16 amino acids. The V and J ends lost 6 bases and 0 bases, in that order; junction bases with no gene match: 4. The germline V gene has CDR1 LNHDA and CDR2 SQIVND (reference sequence). CDR3 in amino acids: CASRESGRANTGELFF. The DNA of the CDR3 is TGTGCCAGTAGAGAGAGCGGGAGGGCGAACACCGGGGAGCTGTTTTTT.

The chain combines TRBV10-1 with TRBJ1-2; a weak D match, TRBD1 (5 bases). Germline lookup yields CDR1 WNHNN and CDR2 SYGVQD (reference sequence). CDR3 size: 13 residues. V was cut by 3 bases and J by 3 bases, with 8 bases left in between. CDR3 sequence reads: CASSERGDYGYTF. The CDR3 region has the DNA TGCGCCAGCAGTGAAAGAGGGGACTATGGCTACACCTTC.

This chain links TRBV2 with TRBJ1-1, with a tentative D call TRBD1 (5 bases). V was shortened by 4 bases and J by 0 bases, with 9 bases between the two germline ends. The CDR3 is 14 amino acids. The germline V gene has CDR1 SNHLY and CDR2 FYNNEI. This CDR3 reads CASSGSGLNTEAFF. The CDR3, as DNA: TGTGCCAGCAGTGGTTCAGGGTTGAACACTGAAGCTTTCTTT. Complete variable domain (other parts from reference TRBV2 and TRBJ1-1): EPEVTQTPSHQVTQMGQEVILRCVPISNHLYFYWYRQILGQKVEFLVSFYNNEISEKSEIFDDQFSVERPDGSNFTLKIRSTKLEDSAMYFCASSGSGLNTEAFFGQGTRLTVV.

This chain connects TRBV7-9 to TRBJ2-6; 13 bases are a match to TRBD2. The J segment lost 4 bases and the V segment lost 1 base, leaving 7 bases of the junction unmatched. This CDR3 has 19 amino acids. CDR1 and CDR2 from the germline V gene are SEHNR and FQNEAQ (reference sequence). In DNA form, the CDR3 reads TGTGCCAGCAGCTTAGGGGGACTAGCGGGGAACACCGGGGCCAACGTCCTGACTTTC. Its protein is CASSLGGLAGNTGANVLTF.

This clonotype showed up just a few times. The rearrangement links TRBV6-4 to TRBJ2-5; 12 bases fit TRBD2. The CDR3 is made up of 16 amino acids. The germline V gene has CDR1 MRHNA and CDR2 SNTAGT. The J segment lost 3 bases and the V segment lost 2 bases, leaving 4 bases of the junction unmatched. The CDR3 DNA is TGTGCCAGCAGTGACGGGACTAGCGGGTGGGAAGAGACCCAGTACTTC. As protein: CASSDGTSGWEETQYF.

On this clonotype: A read error may account for a junction end that differs from germline. This chain connects TRBV27 to TRBJ2-6; D call uncertain. This CDR3 region has 12 residues. The germline gives CDR1 MNHEY, CDR2 SMNVEV (reference sequence). CDR3 coding DNA: TGTGCCAGCAAACGGAAATGGCTACACCTTTGGTTC. The encoded protein is CASKRKWLHLWF.

This chain links TRBV5-1 with TRBJ2-7; 11 nucleotides agree with TRBD2. This CDR3 spans 16 amino acids. The V gene's germline CDR1 is SGHRS and CDR2 YFSETQ. Germline trimming cut 1 base from V and 1 base from J; bases unmatched to any gene: 4. CDR3 region: CASSLWLAGGSYEQYF. CDR3 nucleotides: TGCGCCAGCAGCTTGTGGCTAGCGGGAGGATCCTACGAGCAGTACTTC.